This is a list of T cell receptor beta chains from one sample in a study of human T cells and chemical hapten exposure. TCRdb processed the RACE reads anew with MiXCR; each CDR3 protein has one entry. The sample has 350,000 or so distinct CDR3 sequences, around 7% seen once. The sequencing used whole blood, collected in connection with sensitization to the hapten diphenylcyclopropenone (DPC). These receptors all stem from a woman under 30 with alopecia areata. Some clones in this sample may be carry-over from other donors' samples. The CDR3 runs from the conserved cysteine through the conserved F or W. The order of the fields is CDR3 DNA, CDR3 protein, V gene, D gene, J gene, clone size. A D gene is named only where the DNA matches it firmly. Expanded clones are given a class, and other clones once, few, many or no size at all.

DNA: TGTGCCAGCACCCACCGTATCGCTAGCGGGGGTCTTAGGGACACCGGGGAGCTGTTTTTT
CDR3: CASTHRIASGGLRDTGELFF
V: TRBV5-4
D: TRBD2
J: TRBJ2-2
size: .

DNA: TGTGCCACCAGTGACGCTGAGTGGCGGGGCTCCCAAGAGACCCAGTACTTC
CDR3: CATSDAEWRGSQETQYF
V: TRBV24-1
D: .
J: TRBJ2-5
size: .

DNA: TGTGCCAGCAGTGACGGGACTTTACATTTT
CDR3: CASSDGTLHF
V: TRBV6-4
D: .
J: TRBJ2-3
size: .

DNA: TGCGCCAGCAGCCATGGTACGAGCGGGGTTTCGAATGAGCAGTTCTTC
CDR3: CASSHGTSGVSNEQFF
V: TRBV4-1
D: TRBD2
J: TRBJ2-1
size: many

DNA: TGTGCCAGCAGCTTAGGGCCGGCCGCCTCGTACAATGAGCAGTTCTTC
CDR3: CASSLGPAASYNEQFF
V: TRBV7-9
D: .
J: TRBJ2-1
size: .

DNA: TGTGCCAGCAGCATCTCCGGGACCCACGACACAGATACGCAGTATTTT
CDR3: CASSISGTHDTDTQYF
V: TRBV7-3
D: .
J: TRBJ2-3
size: few

DNA: TGCGCCAGCAGCCAGGGCCCCCCCGGCGCAGATACGCAGTATTTT
CDR3: CASSQGPPGADTQYF
V: TRBV4-3
D: .
J: TRBJ2-3
size: few

DNA: TGTGCCAGCAGTTTTCGAGGGACAGAGCAGTACTTC
CDR3: CASSFRGTEQYF
V: TRBV27
D: .
J: TRBJ2-7
size: few

DNA: TGTGCCAGCAGTTTAAATATCATAGACAGTTACTCTGGAAACACCATATATTTT
CDR3: CASSLNIIDSYSGNTIYF
V: TRBV28
D: .
J: TRBJ1-3
size: many

DNA: TGCGCCAGCAGCCCCTCCGGGGGCGGTAGCACAGATACGCAGTATTTT
CDR3: CASSPSGGGSTDTQYF
V: TRBV5-1
D: .
J: TRBJ2-3
size: .

DNA: TGTGCCAGCAGTTACCCCGCCGGAGAGGGACCCCTCTACGAGCAGTACTTC
CDR3: CASSYPAGEGPLYEQYF
V: TRBV6-2/TRBV6-3
D: .
J: TRBJ2-7
size: few

DNA: TGTGCCAGCAGCTTGGTTTCAGGGATAGGTCTTAAATCTGAAGCTTTCTTT
CDR3: CASSLVSGIGLKSEAFF
V: TRBV5-6
D: .
J: TRBJ1-1
size: few

DNA: TGTGCCAGCAAGACAGGGGAGGTAGCCGGGGAGCTGTTTTTT
CDR3: CASKTGEVAGELFF
V: TRBV6-2/TRBV6-3
D: TRBD1
J: TRBJ2-2
size: few

DNA: TGCAGTGCCCCCGCACCGGGAGGGCACACTGAAGCTTTCTTT
CDR3: CSAPAPGGHTEAFF
V: TRBV20-1
D: .
J: TRBJ1-1
size: few

DNA: TGTGCCAGCAGCCCGGGACTCCTACTTGATACGCAGTATTTT
CDR3: CASSPGLLLDTQYF
V: TRBV7-2
D: .
J: TRBJ2-3
size: few

DNA: TGTGCCAGCTCACCAGGAGGGGCGCGCTATGGCTACACCTTC
CDR3: CASSPGGARYGYTF
V: TRBV18
D: .
J: TRBJ1-2
size: .

DNA: TGTGCCAGCAGCTTATTTGGGACAGGAATTAACACTGAAGCTTTCTTT
CDR3: CASSLFGTGINTEAFF
V: TRBV11-3
D: TRBD1
J: TRBJ1-1
size: .

DNA: TGTGCCAGCAGTGTTCAAGCTAGCGGTCAAGAGACCCAGTACTTC
CDR3: CASSVQASGQETQYF
V: TRBV25-1
D: TRBD2
J: TRBJ2-5
size: few

DNA: TGTGCCAGCGGGGATGGCACCCTCCACTTT
CDR3: CASGDGTLHF
V: TRBV6-2/TRBV6-3
D: .
J: TRBJ1-6
size: .

DNA: TGTGCCAGCAACAGCATCACTGAAGCTTTCTTT
CDR3: CASNSITEAFF
V: TRBV12-3/TRBV12-4
D: .
J: TRBJ1-1
size: few

DNA: TGTGCCAGCAGTTTAGGTCTGGGACAGGAGAGCTCTGGAAACACCATATATTTT
CDR3: CASSLGLGQESSGNTIYF
V: TRBV12-3/TRBV12-4
D: TRBD1
J: TRBJ1-3
size: few

DNA: TGCGCCAGCAGCTCACAAGGGTTCACAGATACGCAGTATTTT
CDR3: CASSSQGFTDTQYF
V: TRBV5-1
D: .
J: TRBJ2-3
size: .

DNA: TGCAGTGCTAGAGATTCCAGCGCGAACACCGGGGAGCTGTTTTTT
CDR3: CSARDSSANTGELFF
V: TRBV20-1
D: .
J: TRBJ2-2
size: few

DNA: TGTGCCGTCCGACAGGGAGCAGGAGTAACAGATACGCAGTATTTT
CDR3: CAVRQGAGVTDTQYF
V: TRBV2
D: TRBD1
J: TRBJ2-3
size: many

DNA: TGTGCCAGCAGTGCCGGGACAACTCAAGAGACCCAGTACTTC
CDR3: CASSAGTTQETQYF
V: TRBV6-1
D: .
J: TRBJ2-5
size: few

DNA: TGTGCCAGCAGCCAAGAGAACAGGGACGGGGAGCTGTTTTTT
CDR3: CASSQENRDGELFF
V: TRBV14
D: .
J: TRBJ2-2
size: .

DNA: TGTGCCAGCAGCTACTGGGGGGAAGGGCGGAATGAAAAACTGTTTTTT
CDR3: CASSYWGEGRNEKLFF
V: TRBV7-8
D: .
J: TRBJ1-4
size: .

DNA: TGTGCCAGCAGTTACTCGATGGAGGGGAGTCAGCCCCAGCATTTT
CDR3: CASSYSMEGSQPQHF
V: TRBV6-2/TRBV6-3
D: .
J: TRBJ1-5
size: .

DNA: TGTGCCAGCAGCGTAGGAGCCAGAGAAGGGGGAAAACTGTTTTTT
CDR3: CASSVGAREGGKLFF
V: TRBV9
D: .
J: TRBJ1-4
size: .

DNA: TGTGCCAGCAGCCCCGCCGACAGGAGGAACACTGAAGCTTTCTTT
CDR3: CASSPADRRNTEAFF
V: TRBV3-1
D: .
J: TRBJ1-1
size: few

DNA: TGCAGTGCTGGAGGGACGGCCGGAGAGACCCAGTACTTC
CDR3: CSAGGTAGETQYF
V: TRBV20-1
D: .
J: TRBJ2-5
size: many

DNA: TGCGCCAGCAGCCATCTAGCAGACTCTGGAAACACCATATATTTT
CDR3: CASSHLADSGNTIYF
V: TRBV4-3
D: .
J: TRBJ1-3
size: many

DNA: TGTGCCAGCAGCTCGAGATTCGGGACAGGGGTAAAAGGAATTAATTCACCCCTCCACTTT
CDR3: CASSSRFGTGVKGINSPLHF
V: TRBV11-2
D: TRBD1
J: TRBJ1-6
size: .

DNA: TGTGCCAGTAGTCCGGGACTAGCGGATGTGCAAGAGACCCAGTACTTC
CDR3: CASSPGLADVQETQYF
V: TRBV19
D: TRBD2
J: TRBJ2-5
size: .

DNA: TGTGCCAGCAGCCTACAGTCCCGAATGCCCCAGCATTTT
CDR3: CASSLQSRMPQHF
V: TRBV7-2
D: .
J: TRBJ1-5
size: .

DNA: TGTGCCAGCAGCTCCGTAGGGACAGGGAGAAACACCATATATTTT
CDR3: CASSSVGTGRNTIYF
V: TRBV7-2
D: TRBD1
J: TRBJ1-3
size: .

DNA: TGTGCCAGCACCGGGGACGGGCGTAGCACAGATGCGCAGTATTTT
CDR3: CASTGDGRSTDAQYF
V: TRBV6-5
D: .
J: TRBJ2-3
size: many

DNA: TGTGCCAGCAGTGAACAGGAGGGATCGAACACTGAAGCTTTCTTT
CDR3: CASSEQEGSNTEAFF
V: TRBV6-1
D: .
J: TRBJ1-1
size: few

DNA: TGTGCCAGCAGCAGGACAGAAGAAGGTGGCTACACCTTC
CDR3: CASSRTEEGGYTF
V: TRBV28
D: .
J: TRBJ1-2
size: few

DNA: TGTGCCAGCAGCTTATCAGCGGGGAAGAGTGAGCAGTTCTTC
CDR3: CASSLSAGKSEQFF
V: TRBV5-6
D: TRBD2
J: TRBJ2-1
size: few

DNA: TGTGCCAGCAGTGAAACTAAACCAAACACTGAAGCTTTCTTT
CDR3: CASSETKPNTEAFF
V: TRBV25-1
D: .
J: TRBJ1-1
size: few

DNA: TGCGCCAGCAGGTCCCAACCCGGGGCCAACGTCCTGACTTTC
CDR3: CASRSQPGANVLTF
V: TRBV5-1
D: .
J: TRBJ2-6
size: many

DNA: TGTGCCAGCAGTGAATGGGAGCCTGCAGATACGCAGTATTTT
CDR3: CASSEWEPADTQYF
V: TRBV25-1
D: .
J: TRBJ2-3
size: few

DNA: TGCGCCAGCAGCCACGGCCGACGGAACATTCAGTACTTC
CDR3: CASSHGRRNIQYF
V: TRBV4-3
D: .
J: TRBJ2-4
size: few

DNA: TGTGCCAGCAGTTTATCGTCAGGACAGAACACTGAAGCTTTCTTT
CDR3: CASSLSSGQNTEAFF
V: TRBV27
D: .
J: TRBJ1-1
size: .

DNA: TGCGCCAGCAGCCCCGCCGACAGGGGTAATCAGCCCCAGCATTTT
CDR3: CASSPADRGNQPQHF
V: TRBV4-3
D: TRBD1
J: TRBJ1-5
size: few

DNA: TGTGCCATCAGCCCCCTCCGGGCTAGCGGTTACTACGAGCAGTACTTC
CDR3: CAISPLRASGYYEQYF
V: TRBV10-3
D: TRBD2
J: TRBJ2-7
size: .

DNA: TGTGCCAGCAGTCCGTCGGGGGTTAATCAGCCCCAGCATTTT
CDR3: CASSPSGVNQPQHF
V: TRBV6-6
D: .
J: TRBJ1-5
size: .

DNA: TGTGCCAGCAGTTACTCCAGCGGGGGGGCCGAGTGGGGCACAGATACGCAGTATTTT
CDR3: CASSYSSGGAEWGTDTQYF
V: TRBV6-2/TRBV6-3
D: TRBD2
J: TRBJ2-3
size: .

DNA: TGTGCCAGCGGTATTGTTTCGGATTCACCCCTCCACTTT
CDR3: CASGIVSDSPLHF
V: TRBV5-5
D: .
J: TRBJ1-6
size: few

DNA: TGTGCCAGCAGCCGGACAGGGGGGGTCACTGAAGCTTTCTTT
CDR3: CASSRTGGVTEAFF
V: TRBV12-3/TRBV12-4
D: TRBD1
J: TRBJ1-1
size: many

DNA: TGTGCCAGCAGTTACTCGTGGGGTGAGACCCAGTACTTC
CDR3: CASSYSWGETQYF
V: TRBV6-5
D: .
J: TRBJ2-5
size: .

DNA: TGTGCCAGCAGCTTCCCATTCACGAGGGAATATGGAGAGACCCAGTACTTC
CDR3: CASSFPFTREYGETQYF
V: TRBV7-9
D: .
J: TRBJ2-5
size: few

DNA: TGTGCCAGCAGGCCGGGCAGCGGGTACACTGAAGCTTTCTTT
CDR3: CASRPGSGYTEAFF
V: TRBV12-3/TRBV12-4
D: .
J: TRBJ1-1
size: few

DNA: TGCGCCAGCAGCTTGGTGGGGGATATGAACACTGAAGCTTTCTTT
CDR3: CASSLVGDMNTEAFF
V: TRBV5-1
D: .
J: TRBJ1-1
size: few

DNA: TGCAGTGCTAGTAAGGGGGATCAGCCCCAGCATTTT
CDR3: CSASKGDQPQHF
V: TRBV20-1
D: .
J: TRBJ1-5
size: few

DNA: TGTGCCAGCAGCGTGGTACCGGACTCTGGAAACACCATATATTTT
CDR3: CASSVVPDSGNTIYF
V: TRBV7-2
D: .
J: TRBJ1-3
size: many

DNA: TGTGCCAGCCTATTGGACCGGGACAACTATGGCTACACCTTC
CDR3: CASLLDRDNYGYTF
V: TRBV2
D: .
J: TRBJ1-2
size: few

DNA: TGTGCCAGCAGCAAACAGGGGTCAGATACGCAGTATTTT
CDR3: CASSKQGSDTQYF
V: TRBV6-5
D: TRBD1
J: TRBJ2-3
size: .

DNA: TGTGCCAGCAGCTTAACCCTACGGGATTACCAACCCAATGAGCAGTTCTTC
CDR3: CASSLTLRDYQPNEQFF
V: TRBV11-2
D: .
J: TRBJ2-1
size: .